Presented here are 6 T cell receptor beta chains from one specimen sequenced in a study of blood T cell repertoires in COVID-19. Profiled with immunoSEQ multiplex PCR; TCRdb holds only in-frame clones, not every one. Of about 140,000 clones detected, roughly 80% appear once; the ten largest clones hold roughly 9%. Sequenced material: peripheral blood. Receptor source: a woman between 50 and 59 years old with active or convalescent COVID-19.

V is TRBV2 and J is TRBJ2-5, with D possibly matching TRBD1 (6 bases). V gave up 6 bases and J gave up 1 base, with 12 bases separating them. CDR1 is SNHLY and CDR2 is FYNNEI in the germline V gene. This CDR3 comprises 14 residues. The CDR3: CASRNDRSQETQYF. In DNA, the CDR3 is TGTGCCAGCAGGAACGACAGGAGCCAAGAGACCCAGTACTTC.

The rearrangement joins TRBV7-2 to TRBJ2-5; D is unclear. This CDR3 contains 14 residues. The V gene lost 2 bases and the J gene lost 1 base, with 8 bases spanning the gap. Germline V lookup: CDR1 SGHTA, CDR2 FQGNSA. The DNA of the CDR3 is TGTGCCAGCAGCTTAAATCCGGGCCAAGAGACCCAGTACTTC. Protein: CASSLNPGQETQYF. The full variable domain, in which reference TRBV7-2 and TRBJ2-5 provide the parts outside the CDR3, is GAGVSQSPSNKVTEKGKDVELRCDPISGHTALYWYRQSLGQGLEFLIYFQGNSAPDKSGLPSDRFSAERTGGSVSTLTIQRTQQEDSAVYLCASSLNPGQETQYFGPGTRLLVL.

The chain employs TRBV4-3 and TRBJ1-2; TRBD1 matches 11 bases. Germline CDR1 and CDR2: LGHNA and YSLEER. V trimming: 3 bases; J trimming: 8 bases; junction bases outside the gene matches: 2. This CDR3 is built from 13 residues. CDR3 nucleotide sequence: TGCGCCAGCAGCCACGGGACAGGGGGAGGCTACACCTTC. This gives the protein CASSHGTGGGYTF.

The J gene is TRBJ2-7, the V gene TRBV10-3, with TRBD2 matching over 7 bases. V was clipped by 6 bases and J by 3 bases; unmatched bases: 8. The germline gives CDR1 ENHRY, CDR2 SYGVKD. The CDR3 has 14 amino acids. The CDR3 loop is CAIRPDSGGYEQYF. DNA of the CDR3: TGTGCCATCAGACCCGACTCGGGGGGCTACGAGCAGTACTTC.

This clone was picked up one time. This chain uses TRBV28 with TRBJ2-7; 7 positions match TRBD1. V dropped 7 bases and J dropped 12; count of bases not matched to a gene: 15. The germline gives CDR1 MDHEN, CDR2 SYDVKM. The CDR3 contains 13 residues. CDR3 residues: CASTPTGISRRYF. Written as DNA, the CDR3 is TGTGCCAGCACCCCGACAGGGATTAGTCGGCGGTACTTC. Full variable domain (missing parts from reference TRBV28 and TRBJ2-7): DVKVTQSSRYLVKRTGEKVFLECVQDMDHENMFWYRQDPGLGLRLIYFSYDVKMKEKGDIPEGYSVSREKKERFSLILESASTNQTSMYLCASTPTGISRRYFGPGTRLTVT.

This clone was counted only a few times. CDR3 nucleotide sequence: TGTGCCAGCAGCTTAACAGGACTGCGTGGAGAGACCCAGTACTTC. Residues: CASSLTGLRGETQYF. This chain uses TRBV7-3 with TRBJ2-5, with D perhaps TRBD2 (5 bases). The CDR3 is 15 amino acids. The V end lost 0 bases, the J end lost 4 bases, and 12 bases lay between the germline ends. Germline CDR1 reads SGHTA; CDR2 reads FQGTGA.